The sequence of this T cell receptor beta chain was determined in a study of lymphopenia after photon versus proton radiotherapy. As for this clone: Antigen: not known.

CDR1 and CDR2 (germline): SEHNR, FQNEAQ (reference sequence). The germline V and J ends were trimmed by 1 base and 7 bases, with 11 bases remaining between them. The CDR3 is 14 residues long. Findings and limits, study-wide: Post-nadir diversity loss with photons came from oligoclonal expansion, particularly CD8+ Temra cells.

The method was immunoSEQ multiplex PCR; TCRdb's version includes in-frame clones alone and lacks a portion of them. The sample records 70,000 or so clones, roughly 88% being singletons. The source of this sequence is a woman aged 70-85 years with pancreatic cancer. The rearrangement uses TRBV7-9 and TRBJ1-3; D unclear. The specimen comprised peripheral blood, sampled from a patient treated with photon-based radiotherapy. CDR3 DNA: TGTGCCAGCAGCTTAGGGGGTCCGGGGAACACCATATATTTT. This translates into CASSLGGPGNTIYF.